This T cell receptor (beta chain) was identified during a study of vaccination effects on CD4 cells after COVID-19. Using viral peptide pools, the ViraFEST assay grew out antigen-specific CD4+ T cells prior to sequencing. Following 10 days of culture, CD4+ T cells were isolated. This individual contracted SARS-CoV-2 between March and December 2020, as verified by PCR. Germline lookup yields CDR1 MGHRA and CDR2 YSYEKL. The CDR3 is made up of 15 amino acids. V was pared by 0 bases and J by 4 bases, with 10 bases between. Measured with immunoSEQ multiplex PCR; TCRdb has only the in-frame clones, and not every one. The data show more than 45,000 clones, around 80% seen once. Concerning this clone itself: Its antigen remains unknown.

This sequence originates from a human donor who had a prior SARS-CoV-2 infection. The material sequenced was CD4+ T cells from PBMCs cultured with HIV peptides, taken before COVID-19 vaccination. The subset denotes: HIV-1 Nef peptide pool negative control/reference culture. The genes are TRBV4-1 and TRBJ2-1; D gene ambiguous. The CDR3 coding sequence is TGCGCCAGCAGCCAAGATGGTAATTCTTACAATGAGCAGTTCTTC. This translates into CASSQDGNSYNEQFF.